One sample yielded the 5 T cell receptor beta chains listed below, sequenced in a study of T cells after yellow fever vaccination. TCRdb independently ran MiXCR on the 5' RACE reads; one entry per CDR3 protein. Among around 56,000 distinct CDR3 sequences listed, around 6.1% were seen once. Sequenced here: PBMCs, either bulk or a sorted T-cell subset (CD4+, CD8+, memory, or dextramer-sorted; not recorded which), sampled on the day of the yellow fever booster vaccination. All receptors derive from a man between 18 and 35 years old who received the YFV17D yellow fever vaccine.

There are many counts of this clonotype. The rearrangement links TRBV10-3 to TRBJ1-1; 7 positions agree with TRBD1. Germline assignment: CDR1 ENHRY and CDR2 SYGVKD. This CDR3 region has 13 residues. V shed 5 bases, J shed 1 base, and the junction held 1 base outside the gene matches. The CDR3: CAISNRGNTEAFF. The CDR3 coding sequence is TGTGCCATCAGTAACAGGGGGAACACTGAAGCTTTCTTT.

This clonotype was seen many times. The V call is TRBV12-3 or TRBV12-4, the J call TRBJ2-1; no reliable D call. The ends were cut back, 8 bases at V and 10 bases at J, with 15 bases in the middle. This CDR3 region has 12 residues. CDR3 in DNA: TGTGCCAGCGGTTCCCAGGCCGGGGAGCAGTTCTTC. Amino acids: CASGSQAGEQFF.

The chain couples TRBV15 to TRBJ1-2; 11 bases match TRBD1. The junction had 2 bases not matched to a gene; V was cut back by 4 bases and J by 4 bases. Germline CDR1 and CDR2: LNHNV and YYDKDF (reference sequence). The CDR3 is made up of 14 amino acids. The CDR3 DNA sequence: TGTGCCACCAGCACGGACAGGGGGCCCTATGGCTACACCTTC. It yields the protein CATSTDRGPYGYTF.

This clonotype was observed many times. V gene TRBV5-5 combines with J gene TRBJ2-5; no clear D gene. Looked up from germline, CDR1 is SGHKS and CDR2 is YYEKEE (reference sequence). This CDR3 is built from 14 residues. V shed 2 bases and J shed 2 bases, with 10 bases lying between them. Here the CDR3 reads CASSFSPAQETQYF. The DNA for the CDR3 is TGTGCCAGCAGCTTTTCGCCGGCGCAAGAGACCCAGTACTTC.

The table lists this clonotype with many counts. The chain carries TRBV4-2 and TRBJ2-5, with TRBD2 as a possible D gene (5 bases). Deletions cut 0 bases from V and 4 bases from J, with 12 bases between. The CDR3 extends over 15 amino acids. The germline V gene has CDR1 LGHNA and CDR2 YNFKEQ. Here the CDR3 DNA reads TGTGCCAGCAGCCAAGAAGGACGTGAGGGAGAGACCCAGTACTTC. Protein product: CASSQEGREGETQYF.